This T cell receptor beta chain stems from a study of T cell changes during pregnancy in multiple sclerosis. Here immunoSEQ multiplex PCR was the method, and the copy in TCRdb shows in-frame clones only, minus some. The data hold approximately 70,000 clones, with 90% to 95% observed a single time. After removal of 1 base from V and 5 bases from J, the junction contained 6 bases not matched to a gene. Germline values: CDR1 KGHSH, CDR2 LQKENI. The CDR3 has 15 residues. The sequenced sample was peripheral blood, obtained in the third trimester of pregnancy. This sequence originates from a female donor with multiple sclerosis, enrolled in a pregnancy study. The chain employs TRBV18 and TRBJ2-5, with TRBD2 matching over 8 bases. CDR3 in amino acids: CASSPLSGRGETQYF. DNA of the CDR3: TGTGCCAGCTCACCACTCAGCGGGAGAGGGGAGACCCAGTACTTC.